This T cell receptor (beta chain) was obtained from a study of blood T cell repertoires in COVID-19. The assay was immunoSEQ multiplex PCR, and TCRdb's table has in-frame clones only and misses some. The table includes more than 85,000 clones, roughly 86% detected once. Germline V lookup: CDR1 MNHEY, CDR2 SMNVEV (reference sequence). V was pared by 5 bases and J by 2 bases, with 10 bases between. The CDR3 runs 15 residues. Specimen: peripheral blood. The rearrangement links TRBV27 to TRBJ1-6, with D possibly matching TRBD1 (6 bases). The sequence was obtained from a human donor in a cohort sampled during active COVID-19. DNA for the CDR3: TGTGCCAGCAGTGGGGGCCAGACCTATAATTCACCCCTCCACTTT. This codes for CASSGGQTYNSPLHF.